These 25 T cell receptor beta chains originate from one sample sequenced in a study of metastatic and nonmetastatic thyroid tumors. All patients reached thyroid surgery having received no treatment beforehand. TCRdb re-clonotyped the PCR reads through MiXCR. The table has roughly 71,000 clones, around 19% seen once. Input material: blood. The receptors were gathered from a female donor with papillary thyroid cancer or a benign thyroid nodule (not recorded which). Some clones in this sample may be carry-over from other donors' samples.

This clone was found once. This chain connects TRBV20-1 to TRBJ2-2, with D perhaps matching TRBD2 (6 bases). CDR1 and CDR2 from the germline V gene are DFQATT and SNEGSKA (reference sequence). The CDR3 covers 16 residues. V gave up 0 bases and J gave up 10 bases, with 21 bases separating them. The CDR3 region is CSARDDSWGDSEELFF. The CDR3 bases are TGCAGTGCTAGAGATGATAGCTGGGGGGATAGCGAGGAGCTGTTTTTT.

This clone was detected only a few times. The V gene is TRBV6-1, the J gene TRBJ2-7; D might be TRBD1 or TRBD2, each matching 7 bases. Germline CDR1 MNHNS, CDR2 SASEGT. Trimming took 7 bases from V and 4 from J, leaving 14 bases between them. The CDR3 runs to 13 residues. CDR3 loop: CASNWQGGYEQYF. The CDR3 nucleotides read TGTGCCAGCAATTGGCAGGGGGGGTACGAGCAGTACTTC.

As concerns this clone: Germline and junction disagree at one end, which may indicate a read error. This chain connects TRBV12-5 to TRBJ1-5, with D unclear. The CDR3 loop spans 16 amino acids. CDR1 is LGHNT and CDR2 is FRNRAP in the germline V gene. This CDR3 is CASGLVQEAEGQPQHF. DNA of the CDR3: TGTGCTAGTGGCTTGGTACAAGAAGCGGAGGGTCAGCCCCAGCATTTT.

This chain connects TRBV12-3 or TRBV12-4 to TRBJ2-5, with 7 bases lining up with TRBD1. CDR3 length equals 14 residues. Trimming cost V 2 bases and J 2 bases; bases outside gene matches: 2. CDR3 in amino acids: CASSLKGAQETQYF. The CDR3, as DNA: TGTGCCAGCAGTTTAAAGGGGGCTCAAGAGACCCAGTACTTC.

This clone was counted ten times or more. The chain uses TRBV20-1 and TRBJ2-2; a weak D match, TRBD1 (6 bases). V lost 7 bases to trimming and J lost 2 bases, with 14 bases between them. From germline, CDR1 is DFQATT and CDR2 SNEGSKA (reference sequence). The CDR3 length is 14 residues. This CDR3 is CSGNRETNTGELFF. CDR3 nucleotides: TGCAGTGGAAACAGGGAAACTAACACCGGGGAGCTGTTTTTT.

This sequence joins TRBV27 and TRBJ2-3, with 16 bases aligning to TRBD2. CDR1 and CDR2 (germline): MNHEY, SMNVEV (reference sequence). The CDR3 totals 15 residues. V shed 6 bases, J shed 3 bases, and the junction held 0 bases outside the gene matches. The CDR3 spells CASRGLAGGTDTQYF. The DNA of the CDR3 is TGTGCCAGCAGGGGACTAGCGGGAGGGACAGATACGCAGTATTTT.

Concerning this clone itself: This specimen includes other DNA sequences encoding the same CDR3. The chain joins TRBV5-1 to TRBJ2-5; 7 nucleotides agree with TRBD2. V lost 0 bases, J lost 2 bases, and 10 bases stayed unmatched. Germline-derived CDR1 and CDR2 are SGHRS and YFSETQ. CDR3 length: 17 amino acids. CDR3 loop: CASSLGGGLGLQETQYF. CDR3 bases: TGCGCCAGCAGCTTGGGCGGGGGTTTGGGTCTTCAAGAGACCCAGTACTTC.

This clone was counted at least ten times. The V gene is TRBV10-3, the J gene TRBJ1-1, with TRBD1 matching 7 bases. Trimming at V came to 7 bases and at J to 5 bases, leaving 7 bases not matched to a gene. Germline V lookup: CDR1 ENHRY, CDR2 SYGVKD. This CDR3 comprises 13 residues. CDR3 residues: CAIITGDWTEAFF. The CDR3 DNA reads TGTGCCATCATTACAGGGGATTGGACTGAAGCTTTCTTT.

This clone was observed at least ten times. This chain uses TRBV5-1 with TRBJ2-5; the match to TRBD1 covers 12 bases. This CDR3 spans 18 amino acids. Germline CDR1 is SGHRS and CDR2 is YFSETQ. V dropped 3 bases and J dropped 2; count of bases not matched to a gene: 11. In DNA, the CDR3 is TGCGCCAGCAGCTCCACCGGGACAGGGGGCCGGGGGCAAGAGACCCAGTACTTC. This codes for CASSSTGTGGRGQETQYF.

In its sample, this clone was seen many times. J is TRBJ2-2 and V is TRBV5-1; D unclear. The germline V gene has CDR1 SGHRS and CDR2 YFSETQ. CDR3 size: 13 residues. V dropped 5 bases and J dropped 4 bases, with 9 bases sitting between them. The CDR3 bases are TGCGCCAGCAGTTTTGCGAGCACCGGGGAGCTGTTTTTT. Translation gives CASSFASTGELFF.

This clone was recorded at least ten times. The chain recombines TRBV12-3 or TRBV12-4 with TRBJ1-2, with a tentative D call TRBD1 (5 bases). CDR3 size: 15 residues. The V gene lost 2 bases and the J gene lost 5 bases, with 15 bases spanning the gap. CDR3 loop: CASSLKRQTLYGYTF. In nucleotides, the CDR3 is TGTGCCAGCAGTTTAAAGAGACAGACTCTGTATGGCTACACCTTC.

This clone has at least ten counts. Other DNA sequences in this specimen translate into the identical CDR3. This rearrangement joins TRBV28 to TRBJ2-3; weak D call: TRBD2 (6 bases). This CDR3 comprises 14 residues. The V end was cut by 5 bases, the J end by 2 bases, with 11 bases between. The V gene's germline CDR1 is MDHEN and CDR2 SYDVKM. DNA of the CDR3: TGTGCCAGCAGTCCGGGGGACTTCACAGATACGCAGTATTTT. It specifies CASSPGDFTDTQYF.

The V gene is TRBV11-2, the J gene TRBJ2-1, with 9 bases lining up with TRBD1. CDR3 length: 15 residues. The germline V gene has CDR1 SGHAT and CDR2 FQNNGV. Trimming took 5 bases from V and 2 from J; bases not matched to a gene: 4. The CDR3 here is CASSVTGGPYNEQFF. The CDR3, as DNA: TGTGCCAGCAGCGTGACAGGGGGTCCCTACAATGAGCAGTTCTTC.

The chain employs TRBV24-1 and TRBJ2-5, with D possibly being TRBD2 (5 bases). Germline CDR1 reads KGHDR; CDR2 reads SFDVKD. Trimming removed 4 bases from V and 2 bases from J, with 16 bases in between. The CDR3 totals 16 residues. The CDR3 sequence is CATSEIGPGRQETQYF. The CDR3 DNA follows: TGTGCCACCAGTGAGATTGGTCCGGGGAGACAAGAGACCCAGTACTTC.

This clone showed up many times. V and J are TRBV19 and TRBJ1-5; D uncertain. Between the trimmed V and J ends, which lost 9 bases and 2 bases, there was a span of 17 bases. Germline V CDR1 and CDR2: LNHDA, SQIVND (reference sequence). The CDR3 sequence is 15 residues long. CDR3 nucleotide sequence: TGTGCCAGCCGGAGTGAGGTTTGGGGCAATCAGCCCCAGCATTTT. It yields the protein CASRSEVWGNQPQHF.

This clone was picked up a small number of times. The V gene is TRBV7-6, the J gene TRBJ2-7; the match to TRBD2 covers 9 bases. This CDR3 is built from 15 residues. Germline CDR1 and CDR2: SGHVS and FNYEAQ. The V and J ends lost 1 base and 4 bases, in that order; junction bases with no gene match: 5. The CDR3 is CASSLDAGGSYEQYF. In DNA form, the CDR3 reads TGTGCCAGCAGCTTAGATGCGGGGGGGAGTTACGAGCAGTACTTC. Drawing the rest from reference TRBV7-6 and TRBJ2-7, the complete variable domain is GAGVSQSPRYKVTKRGQDVALRCDPISGHVSLYWYRQALGQGPEFLTYFNYEAQQDKSGLPNDRFSAERPEGSISTLTIQRTEQRDSAMYRCASSLDAGGSYEQYFGPGTRLTVT.

The rearrangement uses TRBV2 and TRBJ1-2; 8 bases match TRBD1. The CDR3 length is 13 residues. With V trimmed by 8 bases and J by 5 bases, 7 bases remained unmatched. CDR1 and CDR2 from the germline V gene are SNHLY and FYNNEI. CDR3 loop: CASSGGGGYGYTF. The CDR3 region has the DNA TGTGCCAGCTCAGGGGGCGGAGGATATGGCTACACCTTC.

This clone was seen many times. This rearrangement joins TRBV7-8 to TRBJ1-4, with D perhaps matching TRBD1 (5 bases). Germline loops: CDR1 SGHVS, CDR2 FQNEAQ. The CDR3 length is 15 residues. V lost 3 bases and J lost 8, with 16 bases in between. CDR3 DNA sequence: TGTGCCAGCAGCTTCCGACAGTGGCCAAGGGAAAAACTGTTTTTT. It is translated as CASSFRQWPREKLFF.

The chain carries TRBV30 and TRBJ2-4; TRBD2 aligns across 9 bases. V lost 4 bases to trimming and J lost 1 base; unmatched junction nucleotides: 11. From germline, CDR1 is GTSNPN and CDR2 SVGIG (reference sequence). The CDR3 contains 17 residues. The CDR3 DNA sequence: TGTGCCTGGAATTTTGGGAGGACTAGCGAGGCCAAAAACATTCAGTACTTC. Protein product: CAWNFGRTSEAKNIQYF.

This clone was picked up many times. The gene calls are TRBV12-3 or TRBV12-4 and TRBJ1-2, with D unresolved. V gave up 6 bases and J gave up 2 bases, with 13 bases separating them. The CDR3 contains 14 residues. This CDR3 is CASSRLIQNYGYTF. DNA of the CDR3: TGTGCCAGCAGCCGGCTCATTCAAAACTATGGCTACACCTTC.

This clone came up many times. CDR3 nucleotides: TGTGCCAGCTCTCAAGGGGCAGATACGCAGTATTTT. Amino acid sequence: CASSQGADTQYF. This rearrangement joins TRBV18 to TRBJ2-3; D is perhaps TRBD1 (5 bases). There are 12 residues in the CDR3. Germline CDR1 and CDR2: KGHSH and LQKENI. The V end lost 6 bases, the J end lost 4 bases, and 8 bases lay between the germline ends.

This clone was detected many times. The chain employs TRBV6-1 and TRBJ1-1, with no clear D. The CDR3 sequence is 14 residues long. CDR1 is MNHNS, CDR2 SASEGT, per germline. V shed 5 bases and J shed 0 bases, with 10 bases lying between them. The CDR3 DNA follows: TGTGCCAGCAGTTTAGGTCGCCTGAACACTGAAGCTTTCTTT. Amino acid sequence: CASSLGRLNTEAFF.

This sequence joins TRBV28 and TRBJ2-3, with D perhaps matching TRBD2 (6 bases). The germline CDR1 and CDR2 sequences are MDHEN and SYDVKM. Trimming removed 5 bases at V and 6 bases at J, with 21 bases between. The CDR3 loop spans 16 amino acids. CDR3 residues: CASSPPPPGDWDTQYF. The CDR3 region has the DNA TGTGCCAGCAGTCCTCCACCCCCGGGAGATTGGGATACGCAGTATTTT.

The table lists this clone with many counts. The CDR3 sequence: CASSGGFGYTF. The CDR3 DNA reads TGTGCCAGCAGTGGTGGCTTTGGCTACACCTTC. The rearrangement uses TRBV2 and TRBJ1-2; the D is unclear. The V and J ends lost 4 bases and 7 bases respectively, with 7 bases between them. The CDR3 runs 11 residues. Germline CDR1 SNHLY, CDR2 FYNNEI.

The V and J genes are TRBV5-1 and TRBJ2-2, with 9 bases matching TRBD1. V lost 8 bases to trimming and J lost 4 bases; unmatched junction nucleotides: 3. The CDR3 is 13 residues long. Looked up from germline, CDR1 is SGHRS and CDR2 is YFSETQ. In DNA form, the CDR3 reads TGCGCCAGTGGACAGGGGAGCACCGGGGAGCTGTTTTTT. This encodes CASGQGSTGELFF. Full variable domain (remainder filled in from reference TRBV5-1 and TRBJ2-2): KAGVTQTPRYLIKTRGQQVTLSCSPISGHRSVSWYQQTPGQGLQFLFEYFSETQRNKGNFPGRFSGRQFSNSRSEMNVSTLELGDSALYLCASGQGSTGELFFGEGSRLTVL.